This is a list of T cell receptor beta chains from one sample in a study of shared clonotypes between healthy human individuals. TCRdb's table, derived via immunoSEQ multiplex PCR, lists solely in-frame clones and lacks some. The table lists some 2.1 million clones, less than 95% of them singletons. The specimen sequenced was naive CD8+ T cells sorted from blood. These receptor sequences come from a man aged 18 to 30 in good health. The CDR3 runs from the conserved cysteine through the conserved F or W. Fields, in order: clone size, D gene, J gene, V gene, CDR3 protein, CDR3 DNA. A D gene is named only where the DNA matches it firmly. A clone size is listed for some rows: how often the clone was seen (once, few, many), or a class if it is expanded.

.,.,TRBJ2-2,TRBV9,CASSGTAGELFF,TGTGCCAGCAGCGGGACAGCGGGGGAGCTGTTTTTT
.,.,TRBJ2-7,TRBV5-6,CASSLAGGQSYEQYF,TGTGCCAGCAGCTTGGCCGGAGGGCAGTCCTACGAGCAGTACTTC
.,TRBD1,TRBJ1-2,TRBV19,CASSIDLEPPTDRAYGYTF,TGTGCCAGTAGTATCGACCTCGAACCGCCGACGGACAGGGCTTATGGCTACACCTTC
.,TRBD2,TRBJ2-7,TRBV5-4,CASSWGGHEQYF,TGTGCCAGCAGCTGGGGGGGTCACGAGCAGTACTTC
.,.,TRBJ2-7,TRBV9,CASSVVPGNYEQYF,TGTGCCAGCAGCGTAGTGCCAGGGAACTACGAGCAGTACTTC
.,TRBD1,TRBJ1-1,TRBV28,CASRWTGRTEAFF,TGTGCCAGCAGGTGGACAGGGCGCACTGAAGCTTTCTTT
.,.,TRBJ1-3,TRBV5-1,CASSLAIGNTIYF,TGCGCCAGCAGCTTGGCCATTGGAAACACCATATATTTT
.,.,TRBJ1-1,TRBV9,CASSPDQAGVNTEAFF,TGTGCCAGCAGCCCCGATCAAGCAGGGGTAAACACTGAAGCTTTCTTT
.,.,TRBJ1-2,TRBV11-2,CASSHRGHYGYTF,TGTGCCAGCAGCCACCGGGGTCACTATGGCTACACCTTC
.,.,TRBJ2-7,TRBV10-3,CAISGVTEGFSYEQYF,TGTGCCATCAGTGGGGTTACCGAGGGGTTTTCCTACGAGCAGTACTTC
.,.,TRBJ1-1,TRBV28,CASSQGRGTEAFF,TGTGCCAGCAGTCAGGGGAGGGGCACTGAAGCTTTCTTT
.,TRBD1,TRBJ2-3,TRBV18,CASSPGTGAPDTQYF,TGTGCCAGCTCACCCGGGACAGGGGCCCCAGATACGCAGTATTTT
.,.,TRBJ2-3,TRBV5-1,CASRQGIWDTQYF,TGCGCCAGCAGGCAGGGGATCTGGGATACGCAGTATTTT
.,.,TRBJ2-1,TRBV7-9,CASSRVGEQFF,TGTGCCAGCAGCCGTGTGGGGGAGCAGTTCTTC
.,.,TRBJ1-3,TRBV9,CASRQGSGNTIYF,TGTGCCAGCAGGCAGGGATCTGGAAACACCATATATTTT
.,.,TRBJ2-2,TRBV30,CAWMKGPNTGELFF,TGTGCCTGGATGAAGGGCCCGAACACCGGGGAGCTGTTTTTT
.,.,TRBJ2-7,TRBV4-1,CASSQAFRVMGSYEQYF,TGCGCCAGCAGCCAAGCGTTTCGGGTCATGGGCTCCTACGAGCAGTACTTC
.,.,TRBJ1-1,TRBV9,CASSVVRGCTEAFF,TGTGCCAGCAGCGTAGTAAGGGGTTGCACTGAAGCTTTCTTT
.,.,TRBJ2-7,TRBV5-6,CASSFFFRELAPSYEQYF,TGTGCCAGCAGCTTCTTTTTCAGGGAATTGGCCCCCTCCTACGAGCAGTACTTC
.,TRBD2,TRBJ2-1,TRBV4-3,CASSQDGREADEQFF,TGCGCCAGCAGCCAAGATGGACGGGAGGCCGATGAGCAGTTCTTC
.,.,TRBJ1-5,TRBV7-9,CASSLGLAGVSNQPQHF,TGTGCCAGCAGCTTAGGTTTGGCAGGGGTTAGCAATCAGCCCCAGCATTTT
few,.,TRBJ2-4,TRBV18,CASSHEAGNIQYF,TGTGCCAGCTCACATGAGGCGGGCAACATTCAGTACTTC
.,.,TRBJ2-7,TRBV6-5,CASSLAGDITYEQYF,TGTGCCAGCAGCCTTGCGGGGGACATAACCTACGAGCAGTACTTC
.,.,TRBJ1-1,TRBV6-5,CASSYSPQPNTEAFF,TGTGCCAGCAGTTACTCACCCCAGCCGAACACTGAAGCTTTCTTT
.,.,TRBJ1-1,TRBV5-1,CASSPTLEGENSWDTEAFF,TGCGCCAGCAGCCCGACTCTCGAAGGGGAGAATTCTTGGGACACTGAAGCTTTCTTT
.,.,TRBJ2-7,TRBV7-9,CASSSPGGQSAYEQYF,TGTGCCAGCAGCTCCCCAGGGGGGCAGTCAGCCTACGAGCAGTACTTC
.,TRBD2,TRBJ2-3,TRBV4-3,CASSQDSPSGITDTQYF,TGCGCCAGCAGCCAAGATTCACCTAGCGGGATCACAGATACGCAGTATTTT
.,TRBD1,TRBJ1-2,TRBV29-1,CSATLLGQGDGYTF,TGCAGCGCCACCCTTCTTGGACAGGGAGACGGCTACACCTTC
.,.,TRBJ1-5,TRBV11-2,CASSLNPGSNQPQHF,TGTGCCAGCAGCTTAAACCCAGGTTCTAATCAGCCCCAGCATTTT
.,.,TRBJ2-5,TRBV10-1,CASTELVGTQYF,TGCGCCAGCACTGAACTAGTCGGGACCCAGTACTTC
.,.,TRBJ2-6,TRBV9,CATGTGTELTGANVLTF,TGTGCCACCGGAACCGGGACGGAGTTGACTGGGGCCAACGTCCTGACTTTC
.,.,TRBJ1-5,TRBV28,CASKRVNQPQHF,TGTGCCAGCAAACGGGTCAATCAGCCCCAGCATTTT
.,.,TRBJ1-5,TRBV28,CASTRGNSNQPQHF,TGTGCCAGCACCAGGGGAAATAGCAATCAGCCCCAGCATTTT
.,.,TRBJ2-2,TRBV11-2,CASSTNSNTGELFF,TGTGCCAGCAGCACGAATTCGAACACCGGGGAGCTGTTTTTT
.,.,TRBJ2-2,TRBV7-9,CASSPRVENTGELFF,TGTGCCAGCAGCCCCCGCGTGGAGAACACCGGGGAGCTGTTTTTT
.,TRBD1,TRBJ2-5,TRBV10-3,CAISESGQGDGETQYF,TGTGCCATCAGTGAGTCGGGACAGGGGGACGGAGAGACCCAGTACTTC
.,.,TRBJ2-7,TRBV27,CASSFSLGQTTYEQYF,TGTGCCAGCAGTTTCTCCCTTGGGCAGACTACCTACGAGCAGTACTTC
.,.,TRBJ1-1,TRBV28,CASSPPPGVNTEAFF,TGTGCCAGCAGTCCCCCCCCAGGGGTGAACACTGAAGCTTTCTTT
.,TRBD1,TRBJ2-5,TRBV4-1,CASSPWAGGAGPETQYF,TGCGCCAGCAGCCCCTGGGCAGGGGGCGCAGGGCCGGAGACCCAGTACTTC
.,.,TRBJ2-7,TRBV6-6,CASSYLRTDYEQYF,TGTGCCAGCAGTTACCTAAGGACGGACTACGAGCAGTACTTC
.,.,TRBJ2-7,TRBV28,CASRDSSPEQYF,TGTGCCAGCAGAGACAGTTCCCCCGAGCAGTACTTC
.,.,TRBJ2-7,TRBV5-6,CASSLLGRDYEQYF,TGTGCCAGCAGCTTGTTAGGCAGGGACTACGAGCAGTACTTC
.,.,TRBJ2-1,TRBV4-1,CASSQDTSYNEQFF,TGCGCCAGCAGCCAAGATACTAGTTACAATGAGCAGTTCTTC
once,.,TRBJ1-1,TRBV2,CASSDPGYATEAFF,TGTGCCAGCAGTGATCCAGGATATGCCACTGAAGCTTTCTTT
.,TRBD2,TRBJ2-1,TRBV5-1,CASSLEAPGLGGDEQFF,TGCGCCAGCAGCTTGGAGGCCCCGGGACTAGGTGGCGATGAGCAGTTCTTC
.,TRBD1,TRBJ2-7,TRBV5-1,CASSPGQGSWEQYF,TGCGCCAGCAGCCCGGGACAGGGATCGTGGGAGCAGTACTTC
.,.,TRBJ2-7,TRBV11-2,CASSSGGLGAEQYF,TGTGCCAGCAGCTCCGGGGGGCTGGGAGCCGAGCAGTACTTC
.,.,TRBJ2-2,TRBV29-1,CSVEDGHPNTGELFF,TGCAGCGTTGAAGATGGACACCCAAACACCGGGGAGCTGTTTTTT
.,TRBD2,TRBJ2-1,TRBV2,CASPGTSGGSSYNEQFF,TGTGCCAGCCCCGGGACTAGCGGGGGGAGCTCCTACAATGAGCAGTTCTTC
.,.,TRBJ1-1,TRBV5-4,CASSLWGASEAFF,TGTGCCAGCAGCTTGTGGGGGGCCTCTGAAGCTTTCTTT
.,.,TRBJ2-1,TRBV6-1,CASSEGWGGDRNTDEQFF,TGTGCCAGCAGTGAAGGGTGGGGCGGCGACAGAAATACGGATGAGCAGTTCTTC
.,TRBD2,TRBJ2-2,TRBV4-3,CASSQDILAGMNTGELFF,TGCGCCAGCAGCCAAGATATACTAGCGGGGATGAACACCGGGGAGCTGTTTTTT
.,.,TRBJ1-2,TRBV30,CAWSFDTGYGYTF,TGTGCCTGGAGTTTTGACACTGGCTATGGCTACACCTTC
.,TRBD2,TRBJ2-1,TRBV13,CASSPRLAGWISYNEQFF,TGTGCCAGCAGTCCCCGACTAGCGGGGTGGATCTCCTACAATGAGCAGTTCTTC
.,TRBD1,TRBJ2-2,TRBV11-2,CASSFSTGGNTGELFF,TGTGCCAGCAGCTTCTCGACAGGGGGCAACACCGGGGAGCTGTTTTTT
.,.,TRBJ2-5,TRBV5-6,CASSLRDQETQYF,TGTGCCAGCAGCTTGCGGGACCAAGAGACCCAGTACTTC
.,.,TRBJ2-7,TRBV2,CASTKAGQSPYEQYF,TGTGCCAGCACAAAAGCGGGACAGAGTCCCTACGAGCAGTACTTC
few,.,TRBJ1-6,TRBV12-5,CASAPTGAPLHF,TGTGCTAGTGCCCCGACTGGGGCACCCCTCCACTTT
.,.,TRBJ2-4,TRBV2,CASSGGEGAILDIQYF,TGTGCCAGCAGTGGAGGAGAAGGGGCCATCCTTGACATTCAGTACTTC
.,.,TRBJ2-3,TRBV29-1,CSVEERFTDTQYF,TGCAGCGTTGAGGAGAGGTTTACAGATACGCAGTATTTT